This T cell receptor (beta chain) stems from a study of blood T cell repertoires in COVID-19. About the research overall: Sites in the United States, Italy and Spain provided acute and convalescent COVID-19 samples. The analysed material was cDNA or gDNA that came from T cells, B-cell-depleted T cells, or PBMCs.

Original analysis: Amplification from reference gene primers served as the basis for estimated nucleated cell counts. Assay: immunoSEQ multiplex PCR; the TCRdb copy retains only in-frame clones and omits some. V and J calls and clone size come straight from that table; D and trimming were deduced from the DNA. The repertoire holds 230,000 or so clones, with more than 70% as singletons. CDR1 and CDR2 (germline): SGHTA, FQGNSA. V was pared by 2 bases and J by 1 base, with 8 bases of the junction left unmatched. The CDR3 extends over 18 amino acids. This chain joins TRBV7-2 and TRBJ2-5; 12 positions match TRBD2. This TCR was recovered from a man between 40 and 49 years old with active or convalescent COVID-19. Sequencing was done on a sample of peripheral blood. Here the CDR3 reads CASSLMSLAGGPQETQYF. In nucleotides, the CDR3 is TGTGCCAGCAGCTTAATGTCACTAGCGGGGGGCCCCCAAGAGACCCAGTACTTC.